This T cell receptor beta chain appears in the sequencing data of a study of CD8 T cells in ankylosing spondylitis. Quantitative 5'-RACE was performed with molecular barcodes, and it yielded the TCR beta libraries. Via MiXCR, TCRdb re-called the 5' RACE reads, giving one row per CDR3 protein. The sample lists just under 550,000 distinct CDR3 sequences; roughly 13% were seen once. The CDR3 is 12 residues long. Trimming removed 0 bases from V and 8 bases from J, with 8 bases in between. Germline assignment: CDR1 DFQATT and CDR2 SNEGSKA (reference sequence). This clonotype was found a few times. The antigen is not known. Study observations and caveats: Some motif variants had been reported before (in reactive arthritis synovial fluid and blood). Disease-linked clones reportedly showed significant enrichment in matched ankylosing spondylitis synovial fluid. Within ankylosing spondylitis blood, a TCR beta motif made up of under 10 highly homologous variants appeared to be characteristic. Within peripheral blood, clones linked to disease were CD8+ and relatively rare.

The sequencing sample was made of blood, either unsorted or a sorted T cell fraction (not recorded which). The sequence was obtained from a male donor with ankylosing spondylitis. The rearrangement joins TRBV20-1 to TRBJ2-4; weak D call: TRBD1 (5 bases). CDR3 nucleotide sequence: TGCAGTGCTAGAGATCAAGGGGACATTCAGTACTTC. Its translation: CSARDQGDIQYF.